This passage covers 9 T cell receptor beta chains from one sample sequenced in a study of regulatory T cells in long-lasting Graves disease. The time point denotes: persistent/refractory GD, antithyroid drugs over 5 years with positive TRAb. Generation of the TCR library employed RNA extracted from PBMCs. TCR beta libraries were built with iRepertoire HTBI primers and Arm-PCR of CDR3 regions. From the multiplex PCR reads, TCRdb called clonotypes with MiXCR, one entry per CDR3 protein. The repertoire consists of fewer than 450,000 distinct CDR3 sequences, with 20% to 25% occurring once and the leading ten covering approximately 28%. The sample in question was peripheral blood mononuclear cells (PBMCs), obtained when the disease was refractory, from a patient treated with antithyroid drugs. All receptors derive from a female donor with Graves disease.

CDR3 in DNA: TGTGCCAGCAGCTCCGGGACTAGCGGGAGGGCCAATGAGCAGTTCTTC. Translation gives CASSSGTSGRANEQFF. The V call is TRBV7-3, the J call TRBJ2-1; 16 bases match TRBD2. The ends lost 4 bases at V and 6 bases at J; junction bases unmatched: 3. Per the germline V gene, CDR1 is SGHTA and CDR2 is FQGTGA. The length of the CDR3 is 16 residues. Filled out from reference TRBV7-3 and TRBJ2-1, the complete variable domain reads GAGVSQTPSNKVTEKGKYVELRCDPISGHTALYWYRQSLGQGPEFLIYFQGTGAADDSGLPNDRFFAVRPEGSVSTLKIQRTERGDSAVYLCASSSGTSGRANEQFFGPGTRLTVL.

This clonotype was observed at least ten times. The chain uses TRBV19 and TRBJ1-1, with unresolved D. The CDR3 contains 13 residues. V was shortened by 2 bases and J by 5 bases, with 9 bases between the two germline ends. The germline V gene encodes CDR1 LNHDA and CDR2 SQIVND (reference sequence). CDR3 sequence reads: CASSISRRTEAFF. CDR3 bases: TGTGCCAGTAGTATATCGCGTAGGACTGAAGCTTTCTTT.

This clonotype was detected ten times or more. V gene TRBV28 combines with J gene TRBJ1-2, with D maybe TRBD1 (5 bases). Germline CDR1 reads MDHEN; CDR2 reads SYDVKM. The V gene lost 8 bases and the J gene lost 3 bases, with 13 bases spanning the gap. CDR3 length: 13 amino acids. CDR3 sequence (DNA): TGTGCCAGCCGGGACCCCGCGGACTATGGCTACACCTTC. Protein sequence: CASRDPADYGYTF.

This clonotype occurred a few times. The chain recombines TRBV7-9 with TRBJ2-5, with TRBD2 matching 13 bases. This CDR3 has 16 residues. V was pared by 4 bases and J by 5 bases, with 7 bases of the junction left unmatched. Germline values: CDR1 SEHNR, CDR2 FQNEAQ (reference sequence). CDR3 DNA sequence: TGTGCCAGCAGCTCAACTAGCGGGAGGGGCCGGGAGACCCAGTACTTC. It translates to CASSSTSGRGRETQYF.

Concerning this clonotype itself: The junction departs from germline at one end; a sequencing error may be responsible. Here the CDR3 reads CASSLGLIENTEAFF. The CDR3 DNA is TGTGCCAGCAGTTTAGGACTGATTGAGAACACTGAAGCTTTCTTT. The rearrangement uses TRBV7-6 and TRBJ1-1, with D unclear. The CDR3 length is 15 residues. CDR1 and CDR2 from the germline V gene are SGHVS and FNYEAQ. Variable domain in full (rest from reference TRBV7-6 and TRBJ1-1): GAGVSQSPRYKVTKRGQDVALRCDPISGHVSLYWYRQALGQGPEFLTYFNYEAQQDKSGLPNDRFSAERPEGSISTLTIQRTEQRDSAMYRCASSLGLIENTEAFFGQGTRLTVV.

Regarding this clonotype: No conserved phenylalanine or tryptophan ends this CDR3, so it is likely a read error. The CDR3 DNA reads TGCGCCAGCAGCTTGGTTGAGGGGGGGACTGAAGCTTTCTCT. It encodes CASSLVEGGTEAFS. V is TRBV5-1 and J is TRBJ1-1; D might be TRBD1 (6 bases). The V end lost 0 bases, the J end lost 5 bases, and 11 bases lay between the germline ends. Germline loops: CDR1 SGHRS, CDR2 YFSETQ. This CDR3 has 14 residues.

Comment on this clonotype: An end of the junction does not agree with germline; a read error may underlie this. The chain couples TRBV19 to TRBJ1-2; TRBD1 agrees at 7 bases. Germline V gene sequence: CDR1 LNHDA, CDR2 SQIVND (reference sequence). The CDR3 has 15 amino acids. This CDR3 reads CAGSKPGQRNYGYTF. CDR3 in DNA: TGTGCCGGTAGTAAGCCGGGACAGAGAAACTATGGCTACACCTTC.

This clonotype showed up many times. The chain employs TRBV6-1 and TRBJ2-7, with TRBD1 matching 7 bases. J lost 2 bases, V lost 6 bases, and 10 bases had no gene match. The CDR3 contains 15 residues. CDR1 is MNHNS, CDR2 SASEGT, per germline. The CDR3 here is CASRPDRRQPYEQYF. The CDR3 DNA reads as TGTGCCAGCAGGCCGGACAGGCGGCAACCCTACGAGCAGTACTTC.

The sample holds many counts of this clonotype. This chain joins TRBV5-6 and TRBJ2-7; TRBD2 matches 8 bases. Germline lookup yields CDR1 SGHDT and CDR2 YYEEEE. The CDR3 runs 15 residues. With V trimmed by 6 bases and J by 0 bases, 8 bases remained unmatched. CDR3 in DNA: TGTGCCAGCAAGAACTTAGCGGGAAGCTCCTACGAGCAGTACTTC. Protein: CASKNLAGSSYEQYF.